This T cell receptor (beta chain) comes out of a study of blood T cells in healthy people across ages. Germline V gene sequence: CDR1 KGHDR, CDR2 SFDVKD. Trimming took 4 bases from V and 8 from J; bases not matched to a gene: 4. This CDR3 spans 13 amino acids. A J-beta primer mix and a sample-barcoded 5' primer were used in a second PCR of roughly 6 to 11 cycles. From the 5' RACE reads, TCRdb called clonotypes with MiXCR, one entry per CDR3 protein. The table lists just over 800,000 distinct CDR3 sequences, 62% of them singletons, with about 27% in the top ten. The TCR sequence derives from a man younger than 40 in good health. Source material: blood. J is TRBJ2-1 and V is TRBV24-1; 7 nucleotides line up with TRBD1. The CDR3, as DNA: TGTGCCACCAGTGACTCGACAGGGTATGAGCAGTTCTTC. Translated, it gives CATSDSTGYEQFF.